This is a list of T cell receptor beta chains from one sample in a study of identical twins. MiXCR, run by TCRdb on the 5' RACE reads, gives a single entry per CDR3 protein. Of fewer than 650,000 distinct CDR3 sequences listed, roughly 9.9% are singletons. These data also featured in a second study, about yellow fever vaccine responses in identical twins.

Sample: PBMCs. Receptors originate from a young woman in good health. CDR3s leave out the opening cysteine and the closing phenylalanine or tryptophan. The order of the fields is V gene, CDR3 protein.

V: TRBV12-3/TRBV12-4
CDR3: ASSSQGVGAF

V: TRBV12-3/TRBV12-4
CDR3: ASSSRDRVIYEQY

V: TRBV12-3/TRBV12-4
CDR3: ASSRPQASNQPQH

V: TRBV12-3/TRBV12-4
CDR3: ASSFGTKGQETQY

V: TRBV30
CDR3: AWSPTGALTDTQY

V: TRBV18
CDR3: ASSPPELAGEGEQF

V: TRBV15
CDR3: ATSRGLAGSTGELF

V: TRBV7-6
CDR3: ASSRSISYEQY

V: TRBV6-2/TRBV6-3
CDR3: ASSYGQGKNNSPLH

V: TRBV7-2
CDR3: ASSLAAGGHYNEQF

V: TRBV14
CDR3: ASKDPGQGNEQY

V: TRBV6-1
CDR3: ASSEATGPPSYEQY

V: TRBV19
CDR3: ASSFGQGASYEQY

V: TRBV6-2/TRBV6-3
CDR3: ASSLLAVYNEQF

V: TRBV5-1
CDR3: ASRKETGNGEQY

V: TRBV4-3
CDR3: ASSQGQSDRLYTDTQY

V: TRBV18
CDR3: ASSPRDTQGEQY

V: TRBV7-2
CDR3: ASSLGGSGTVNNEQF

V: TRBV20-1
CDR3: SAREQGHVGEQF

V: TRBV6-5
CDR3: ASSYSSSSYEQY

V: TRBV2
CDR3: ASSEAGVTF

V: TRBV20-1
CDR3: SALGTANTEAF

V: TRBV27
CDR3: ASSYHRGYQPQH

V: TRBV5-1
CDR3: ASSATSGRDEQF

V: TRBV5-1
CDR3: ASSPGAGGTQY

V: TRBV12-5
CDR3: ASGLGYNEQF

V: TRBV18
CDR3: ASSSSISSQETQY

V: TRBV12-3/TRBV12-4
CDR3: ASTLRDGSYNEQF

V: TRBV28
CDR3: ASSSRRTSGGSGELF

V: TRBV7-9
CDR3: ASSTGLSRYEQY

V: TRBV9
CDR3: ASSVEGDYYEQY

V: TRBV20-1
CDR3: SARRGGLDTQY

V: TRBV9
CDR3: ASSVGSAAGARTDTQY

V: TRBV9
CDR3: ASSFLPSGRKGDTQY

V: TRBV11-2
CDR3: ASSMRTSPYEQY

V: TRBV14
CDR3: ASSQDIERELF

V: TRBV20-1
CDR3: SADFGQGRGEQY

V: TRBV7-9
CDR3: ASSLNLGVTSQRYT

V: TRBV6-2/TRBV6-3
CDR3: ASSYGLFSYEQY

V: TRBV28
CDR3: ASRTPGQGAKNIQY

V: TRBV4-3
CDR3: ASSQDRAAEDEQF

V: TRBV12-3/TRBV12-4
CDR3: ASSWVFAGGGELF

V: TRBV6-5
CDR3: ASSRPRETQY

V: TRBV5-1
CDR3: ASSPDSRISTDTQY

V: TRBV20-1
CDR3: SARGTSVTDTQY

V: TRBV11-2
CDR3: ASRDGLDSSYEQY

V: TRBV7-3
CDR3: ASSSRGGGELF

V: TRBV7-9
CDR3: ASSSKKDRGQNEKLF

V: TRBV5-1
CDR3: ASSLRGLAENTDTQY

V: TRBV29-1
CDR3: SGLTLDLNTEAF

V: TRBV6-1
CDR3: ASSLGPRTDTQY

V: TRBV2
CDR3: ASRAYQETQY

V: TRBV12-3/TRBV12-4
CDR3: ASCRQPYEQY

V: TRBV25-1
CDR3: ASSDGGKYEQY

V: TRBV7-6
CDR3: ASSLALSGSGNEQF

V: TRBV28
CDR3: ASSSSGGPYNEQF

V: TRBV16
CDR3: ASRPFSNTGELF

V: TRBV27
CDR3: ASSSPVLARGYTQY

V: TRBV12-3/TRBV12-4
CDR3: ASSPSMWEQY